The clone carrying this T cell receptor beta chain occurred many times. Its antigen is currently unknown. TCRdb passed the reads through MiXCR, listing each CDR3 protein once. The data contain some 77,000 distinct CDR3 sequences, 3.7% of them singletons. This specimen comes from a study of T cell repertoires in cytomegalovirus infection. Study conclusions and caveats: Carriage of CMV together with the relevant HLA was identifiable through cumulative public TCR beta family frequency.

This receptor was taken from a human donor in good health (CMV status not recorded). Some clones in this sample may be carry-over from other donors' samples. Material for sequencing was PBMCs.

CDR3 amino acids: CATQWGTQYF. In DNA form, the CDR3 reads TGTGCCACTCAATGGGGGACCCAGTACTTC. The genes are TRBV6-1 and TRBJ2-5; D is undetermined. Germline V CDR1 and CDR2: MNHNS, SASEGT. V was shortened by 10 bases and J by 7 bases, with 10 bases between the two germline ends. This CDR3 comprises 10 residues.